The 26 T cell receptor beta chains reported below all come from one sample, sequenced in a study of shared clonotypes between healthy human individuals (dated by TCRdb to about 2020). Library prep was done by the immunoSEQ multiplex PCR assay. Held by TCRdb, this immuneACCESS table contains in-frame sequences only and omits some clones. Under half of the omission traces to an unresolved V gene where checked; the cause of the rest is unknown. A total of under 1,100,000 clones appear in this sample, about four fifths of them only once. The ten most abundant clones make up around 0.61% of the sample. Sequencing was performed on memory CD4+ T cells from PBMCs. The cell subset or site label, as the study defines it: CD45RA-negative fraction. Source of these receptors: a man between 18 and 35 years old in good health. Some clones in this sample may be carry-over from other donors' samples.

The genes are TRBV7-3 and TRBJ2-7; D gene unclear. The germline gives CDR1 SGHTA, CDR2 FQGTGA. CDR3 length: 9 residues. V shed 8 bases and J shed 9 bases, with 8 bases lying between them. The CDR3 sequence is CASGVVQYF. The DNA for the CDR3 is TGTGCCAGCGGTGTGGTGCAGTACTTC.

The chain recombines TRBV6-5 with TRBJ2-1; D may be TRBD2 (5 bases). The CDR3 contains 14 residues. Germline CDR1 is MNHEY and CDR2 is SVGAGI. V was clipped by 8 bases and J by 3 bases, with 14 bases between them. The CDR3 sequence: CASGVRGNYNEQFF. Written as DNA, the CDR3 is TGTGCCAGCGGGGTCCGGGGAAACTACAATGAGCAGTTCTTC.

The chain is built from TRBV28 and TRBJ2-2; possibly TRBD2 for D (5 bases). Per germline, CDR1 MDHEN and CDR2 SYDVKM. Between the trimmed V and J ends, which lost 5 bases and 3 bases, there was a span of 19 bases. The CDR3 is 17 amino acids. The CDR3: CASSLNTQVAYTGELFF. The CDR3 DNA is TGTGCCAGCAGTCTAAATACCCAAGTAGCGTACACCGGGGAGCTGTTTTTT.

The chain carries TRBV5-1 and TRBJ2-2; D not resolved. V lost 4 bases, J lost 8 bases, and 15 bases lay in between. CDR1 is SGHRS, CDR2 YFSETQ, per germline. This CDR3 is 14 amino acids long. The CDR3 nucleotides read TGCGCCAGCAGCCTCGGGCCCACGCCAGGGGAGCTGTTTTTT. Translated, it gives CASSLGPTPGELFF.

This CDR3 reads CSVDNPRWDSSTDTQYF. As DNA, the CDR3 is TGCAGCGTTGATAATCCCCGGTGGGACTCTAGCACAGATACGCAGTATTTT. This rearrangement joins TRBV29-1 to TRBJ2-3, with D perhaps matching TRBD2 (6 bases). The CDR3 has 17 residues. CDR1 is SQVTM and CDR2 is ANQGSEA in the germline V gene. With 3 bases removed from V and 0 bases from J, the gap between germline ends came to 19 bases.

V gene TRBV11-3 combines with J gene TRBJ1-3, with D uncertain. The length of the CDR3 is 15 residues. Germline CDR1 is SGHNT and CDR2 is YENEEA. The V end was cut by 1 base, the J end by 0 bases, with 7 bases between. CDR3: CASSLVRVSGNTIYF. The DNA for the CDR3 is TGTGCCAGCAGCTTAGTTCGGGTCTCTGGAAACACCATATATTTT.

The chain uses TRBV28 and TRBJ1-1, with 7 positions matching TRBD1. The CDR3 is made up of 16 amino acids. Looked up from germline, CDR1 is MDHEN and CDR2 is SYDVKM. J gave up 1 base and V 5 bases, and 10 bases lay outside the gene matches. The CDR3 loop is CASSPTTGKWNTEAFF. The DNA for the CDR3 is TGTGCCAGCAGTCCCACGACAGGGAAATGGAACACTGAAGCTTTCTTT.

V is TRBV27 and J is TRBJ1-2, with 10 bases lining up with TRBD1. There are 16 residues in the CDR3. Trimming at V came to 0 bases and at J to 4 bases, leaving 5 bases not matched to a gene. Germline V lookup: CDR1 MNHEY, CDR2 SMNVEV (reference sequence). CDR3: CASSLSRTGGVYGYTF. As DNA, the CDR3 is TGTGCCAGCAGTTTATCGAGGACAGGGGGGGTCTATGGCTACACCTTC.

The V call is TRBV28, the J call TRBJ2-1, with 11 bases that match TRBD2. CDR1 MDHEN and CDR2 SYDVKM come from the germline V gene. Germline trimming cut 6 bases from V and 8 bases from J; bases unmatched to any gene: 9. The CDR3 is made up of 15 amino acids. CDR3 in amino acids: CASRGTSGVEHEQFF. The DNA for the CDR3 is TGTGCCAGCAGGGGGACTAGCGGAGTGGAGCATGAGCAGTTCTTC.

The genes are TRBV27 and TRBJ2-7, with TRBD2 matching 9 bases. The germline V gene has CDR1 MNHEY and CDR2 SMNVEV (reference sequence). The CDR3 runs 14 residues. V lost 7 bases and J lost 2; bases outside the gene matches: 6. The CDR3 nucleotides read TGTGCCAGCAAGGGCGGGAGGGTCCCCTACGAGCAGTACTTC. Its translation: CASKGGRVPYEQYF.

The count of this clone is one. The chain employs TRBV30 and TRBJ2-7, with 8 bases matching TRBD1. Looked up from germline, CDR1 is GTSNPN and CDR2 is SVGIG (reference sequence). Trimming took 5 bases from V and 4 from J; bases not matched to a gene: 7. The CDR3 runs to 13 residues. For the CDR3, the DNA is TGTGCCTGGTCGACAGGGGCCCTTTACGAGCAGTACTTC. Translated: CAWSTGALYEQYF.

The J gene is TRBJ1-1, the V gene TRBV7-8; 10 nucleotides line up with TRBD1. From germline, CDR1 is SGHVS and CDR2 FQNEAQ. This CDR3 is built from 14 residues. The J segment lost 4 bases and the V segment lost 2 bases, leaving 1 base of the junction unmatched. CDR3 coding DNA: TGTGCCAGCAGCTTAAGGGACAGGGGCACTGAAGCTTTCTTT. Translation: CASSLRDRGTEAFF.

This clone was counted a single time. The CDR3 is CASSRGQASNQPQHF. Written as DNA, the CDR3 is TGTGCCAGCAGTCGCGGACAGGCTTCTAATCAGCCCCAGCATTTT. This rearrangement joins TRBV28 to TRBJ1-5; 7 nucleotides line up with TRBD1. The CDR3 spans 15 residues. The V and J ends lost 5 bases and 4 bases, in that order; junction bases with no gene match: 8. Germline V CDR1 and CDR2: MDHEN, SYDVKM. The full variable domain, its missing parts supplied by reference TRBV28 and TRBJ1-5, is DVKVTQSSRYLVKRTGEKVFLECVQDMDHENMFWYRQDPGLGLRLIYFSYDVKMKEKGDIPEGYSVSREKKERFSLILESASTNQTSMYLCASSRGQASNQPQHFGDGTRLSIL.

The chain has TRBV5-4 and TRBJ2-2, with D possibly TRBD1 on 6 matching bases. Germline-derived CDR1 and CDR2 are SGHNT and YYREEE (reference sequence). The V end lost 4 bases, the J end lost 0 bases, and 10 bases lay between the germline ends. The CDR3 length is 15 residues. The CDR3 spells CASSIRQANTGELFF. The CDR3 DNA follows: TGTGCCAGCAGCATAAGACAGGCGAACACCGGGGAGCTGTTTTTT.

V and J are TRBV19 and TRBJ2-3; TRBD2 is a possible D gene (6 bases). The germline gives CDR1 LNHDA, CDR2 SQIVND (reference sequence). The CDR3 contains 16 residues. Trimming shortened V by 5 bases and J by 0 bases, and 15 bases separated the two germline ends. The CDR3 loop is CASSPPGSLSTDTQYF. CDR3 sequence (DNA): TGTGCCAGTAGTCCTCCCGGGAGCCTTAGCACAGATACGCAGTATTTT. The complete variable domain, with remaining parts taken from reference TRBV19 and TRBJ2-3, reads DGGITQSPKYLFRKEGQNVTLSCEQNLNHDAMYWYRQDPGQGLRLIYYSQIVNDFQKGDIAEGYSVSREKKESFPLTVTSAQKNPTAFYLCASSPPGSLSTDTQYFGPGTRLTVL.

This clone was counted many times. This chain connects TRBV6-1 to TRBJ1-1, with 7 nucleotides matching TRBD1. Losses at the gene ends were 4 bases for V and 4 bases for J; bases not matched to a gene: 9. This CDR3 spans 15 amino acids. The V gene's germline CDR1 is MNHNS and CDR2 SASEGT. CDR3 amino acids: CASSGQGRDGTEAFF. The CDR3 bases are TGTGCCAGCAGTGGACAGGGAAGGGACGGCACTGAAGCTTTCTTT.

This clone was detected a few times. This chain joins TRBV10-2 and TRBJ2-5, with a tentative D call TRBD2 (6 bases). V was shortened by 2 bases and J by 3 bases, with 10 bases between the two germline ends. The CDR3 covers 14 residues. Germline lookup yields CDR1 WSHSY and CDR2 SAAADI. This CDR3 reads CASSETSWEETQYF. The DNA for the CDR3 is TGCGCCAGCAGTGAGACTAGCTGGGAAGAGACCCAGTACTTC.

This clone was picked up one time. The rearrangement uses TRBV28 and TRBJ1-2, with 12 bases identical to TRBD1. Germline CDR1 is MDHEN and CDR2 is SYDVKM. V was clipped by 6 bases and J by 4 bases; unmatched bases: 12. This CDR3 contains 17 residues. The CDR3 protein is CASRPGTGGLFVYGYTF. CDR3 in DNA: TGTGCCAGCAGACCCGGGACAGGGGGCCTTTTCGTCTATGGCTACACCTTC.

This clone was recorded a few times. The gene calls are TRBV7-3 and TRBJ1-4, with 8 bases aligning to TRBD1. The germline CDR1 and CDR2 sequences are SGHTA and FQGTGA. This CDR3 contains 15 residues. Trimming cost V 5 bases and J 5 bases; bases outside gene matches: 7. CDR3: CASSRTGGENEKLFF. CDR3 in DNA: TGTGCCAGCAGCCGTACAGGGGGAGAGAATGAAAAACTGTTTTTT.

This clone is a singleton in its sample. The V and J genes are TRBV27 and TRBJ2-5, with TRBD2 as a possible D gene (6 bases). Germline CDR1 reads MNHEY; CDR2 reads SMNVEV (reference sequence). The length of the CDR3 is 17 residues. Trimming stripped 6 bases from V and 2 bases from J, with 22 bases between. The CDR3, as DNA: TGTGCCAGCAGCCCCCCCCGGGGGACCGCCAAGCAAGAGACCCAGTACTTC. Translated: CASSPPRGTAKQETQYF.

The gene calls are TRBV14 and TRBJ2-5, with TRBD2 identical over 12 bases. The J call may be mistaken, given a closer DNA end match to TRBJ2-7. CDR3 length: 15 amino acids. Per the germline V gene, CDR1 is SGHDN and CDR2 is FVKESK. The CDR3: CASSQQTSGSYEQYF. Written as DNA, the CDR3 is TGTGCCAGCAGCCAACAGACTAGCGGGAGCTACGAGCAGTACTTC.

The V call is TRBV14, the J call TRBJ2-6; D not certain. Germline V gene sequence: CDR1 SGHDN, CDR2 FVKESK. CDR3 length: 13 amino acids. With 11 bases removed from V and 2 bases from J, the gap between germline ends came to 10 bases. The CDR3 loop reads CAVEVAGANVLTF. The CDR3 region has the DNA TGTGCCGTGGAAGTTGCTGGGGCCAACGTCCTGACTTTC.

This chain joins TRBV5-6 and TRBJ1-6, with TRBD1 matching over 10 bases. V was clipped by 6 bases and J by 9 bases; unmatched bases: 9. Germline CDR1 is SGHDT and CDR2 is YYEEEE. This CDR3 spans 15 amino acids. The CDR3 spells CASTPSTGGGSPLHF. In DNA, the CDR3 is TGTGCCAGCACGCCATCGACAGGGGGCGGTTCACCCCTCCACTTT.

The rearrangement uses TRBV6-4 and TRBJ1-5, with TRBD1 matching over 9 bases. The CDR3 is 18 residues long. Germline V gene sequence: CDR1 MRHNA, CDR2 SNTAGT. V lost 0 bases and J lost 2; bases outside the gene matches: 8. This CDR3 is CASSDSWEDRGCNQPQHF. CDR3 nucleotides: TGTGCCAGCAGTGACTCGTGGGAGGACAGGGGTTGCAATCAGCCCCAGCATTTT.

The chain joins TRBV5-1 to TRBJ2-5; the match to TRBD2 covers 11 bases. J lost 4 bases, V lost 3 bases, and 14 bases had no gene match. The CDR3 is made up of 18 amino acids. From germline, CDR1 is SGHRS and CDR2 YFSETQ. DNA of the CDR3: TGCGCCAGCAGCTCCCCGCGTAGCGGGAGGGCCTTGGTAGAGACCCAGTACTTC. Translated: CASSSPRSGRALVETQYF.

This clone has just a few counts. V usage is TRBV11-2 and J usage is TRBJ2-2; D is uncertain. The length of the CDR3 is 14 residues. V shed 3 bases and J shed 4 bases, with 9 bases lying between them. CDR1 and CDR2 from the germline V gene are SGHAT and FQNNGV. As DNA, the CDR3 is TGTGCCAGCAGCTTCAGAAGCGCCACCGGGGAGCTGTTTTTT. This codes for CASSFRSATGELFF.